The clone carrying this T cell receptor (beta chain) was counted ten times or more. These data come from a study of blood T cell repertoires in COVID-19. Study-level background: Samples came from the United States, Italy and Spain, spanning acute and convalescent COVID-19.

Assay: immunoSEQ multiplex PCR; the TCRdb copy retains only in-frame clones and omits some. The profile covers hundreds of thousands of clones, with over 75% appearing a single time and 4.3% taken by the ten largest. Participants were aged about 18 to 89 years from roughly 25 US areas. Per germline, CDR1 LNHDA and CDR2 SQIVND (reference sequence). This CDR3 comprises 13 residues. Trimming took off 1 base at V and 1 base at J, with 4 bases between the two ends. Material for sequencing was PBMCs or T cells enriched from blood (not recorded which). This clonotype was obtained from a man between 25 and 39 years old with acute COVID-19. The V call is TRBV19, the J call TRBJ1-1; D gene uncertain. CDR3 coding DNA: TGTGCCAGTAGTATAGCGAGGAACACTGAAGCTTTCTTT. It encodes CASSIARNTEAFF.